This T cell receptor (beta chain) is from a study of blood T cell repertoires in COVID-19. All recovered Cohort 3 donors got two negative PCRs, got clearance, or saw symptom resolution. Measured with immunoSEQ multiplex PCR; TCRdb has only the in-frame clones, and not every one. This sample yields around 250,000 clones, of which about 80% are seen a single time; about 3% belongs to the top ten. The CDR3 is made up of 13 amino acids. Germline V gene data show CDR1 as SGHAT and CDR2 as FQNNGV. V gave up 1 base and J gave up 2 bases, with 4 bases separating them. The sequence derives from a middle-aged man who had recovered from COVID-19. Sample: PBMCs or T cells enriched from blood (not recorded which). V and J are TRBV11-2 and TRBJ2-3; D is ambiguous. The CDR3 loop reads CASSLVYTDTQYF. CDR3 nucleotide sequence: TGTGCCAGCAGCTTAGTTTACACAGATACGCAGTATTTT.